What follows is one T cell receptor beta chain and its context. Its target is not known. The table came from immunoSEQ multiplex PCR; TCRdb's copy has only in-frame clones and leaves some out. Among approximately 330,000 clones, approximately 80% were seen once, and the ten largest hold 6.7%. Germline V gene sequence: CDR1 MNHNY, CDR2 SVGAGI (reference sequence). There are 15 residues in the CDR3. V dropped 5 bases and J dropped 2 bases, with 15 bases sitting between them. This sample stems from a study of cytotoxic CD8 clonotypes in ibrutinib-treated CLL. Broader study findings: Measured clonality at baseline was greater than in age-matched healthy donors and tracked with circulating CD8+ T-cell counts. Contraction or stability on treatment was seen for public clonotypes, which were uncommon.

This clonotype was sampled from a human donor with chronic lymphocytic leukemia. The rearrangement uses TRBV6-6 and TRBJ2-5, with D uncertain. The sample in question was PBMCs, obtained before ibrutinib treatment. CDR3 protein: CASSTLIGRQETQYF. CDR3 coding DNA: TGTGCCAGCAGTACCCTGATAGGAAGGCAAGAGACCCAGTACTTC.